Shown below are 23 T cell receptor beta chains from a single sample sequenced in a study of metastatic and nonmetastatic thyroid tumors (dated by TCRdb to 2020 to 2022). None of the patients had been given any treatment before thyroid surgery. Receptor libraries were prepared by PCR. The reads were generated on an Illumina HiSeq 4000. The raw public data were reprocessed by TCRdb itself: fastp quality trimming at Q25, MiXCR clonotype calling, in-frame beta chains only. Present in this sample are approximately 50,000 clones, roughly 20% of which were seen just once. Roughly 4% of the sample lies in the top ten. Sample: blood. The receptors derive from a female donor with papillary thyroid cancer or a benign thyroid nodule (not recorded which). Some clones in this sample may be carry-over from other donors' samples.

Turning to this clone: One base away lies a much larger clone, so this may be a sequencing read error. In DNA, the CDR3 is TGTGCCAGCAGCTTAGGACAGGTTAATCAGCCCCAGCATTTT. Residues: CASSLGQVNQPQHF. This chain connects TRBV7-9 to TRBJ1-5; TRBD1 is a possible D gene (6 bases). Deletions cut 1 base from V and 4 bases from J, with 8 bases between. Germline CDR1 reads SEHNR; CDR2 reads FQNEAQ (reference sequence). The CDR3 consists of 14 residues.

At least ten counts were recorded for this clone. The rearrangement uses TRBV10-3 and TRBJ2-2; TRBD1 aligns across 9 bases. The CDR3 is made up of 17 amino acids. From germline, CDR1 is ENHRY and CDR2 SYGVKD. V lost 7 bases to trimming and J lost 3 bases; unmatched junction nucleotides: 12. The CDR3 loop is CAINFRDRAQDTGELFF. DNA of the CDR3: TGTGCCATCAATTTCCGGGACAGGGCACAAGACACCGGGGAGCTGTTTTTT.

In the case of this clone: Since a much larger clone is just one base distant, this may be a read error. The chain uses TRBV2 and TRBJ2-1; D is perhaps TRBD2 (5 bases). The V gene lost 7 bases and the J gene lost 6 bases, with 16 bases spanning the gap. From germline, CDR1 is SNHLY and CDR2 FYNNEI. CDR3 length equals 14 residues. The chain's CDR3 is CASMSVASTNEQFF. The CDR3 nucleotides are TGTGCCAGCATGTCGGTTGCTAGCACCAATGAGCAGTTCTTC.

This clone was seen ten or more times. V is TRBV12-3 or TRBV12-4 and J is TRBJ2-3; D is undetermined. This CDR3 has 14 amino acids. V was pared by 7 bases and J by 3 bases, with 14 bases between. As DNA, the CDR3 is TGTGCCAGCACCATAAATACAATTACAGATACGCAGTATTTT. Its protein product is CASTINTITDTQYF.

Comment on this clone: This may be a read error, as it is one base from a much larger clone. The CDR3 region is CASSPLQVPEQFF. Here the CDR3 DNA reads TGTGCCAGCAGCCCACTGCAGGTGCCCGAGCAGTTCTTC. This rearrangement joins TRBV7-9 to TRBJ2-1; D call uncertain. Between the trimmed V and J ends, which lost 5 bases and 10 bases, there was a span of 15 bases. The length of the CDR3 is 13 residues. Germline V gene lookup returns CDR1 SEHNR and CDR2 FQNEAQ (reference sequence).

This clone rates as medium-sized. The chain has TRBV27 and TRBJ2-1; 10 positions match TRBD2. Looked up from germline, CDR1 is MNHEY and CDR2 is SMNVEV (reference sequence). The CDR3 contains 13 residues. V was pared by 8 bases and J by 7 bases, with 5 bases of the junction left unmatched. For the CDR3, the DNA is TGTGCCAGCGGGACTAGCGAGAGGAATGAGCAGTTCTTC. Translating it yields CASGTSERNEQFF.

This clone was seen many times. The chain has TRBV9 and TRBJ1-2; D gene uncertain. Per germline, CDR1 SGDLS and CDR2 YYNGEE. Trimming shortened V by 2 bases and J by 3 bases, and 14 bases separated the two germline ends. This CDR3 contains 15 residues. CDR3 DNA: TGTGCCAGCAGCGTCTCCCCCGCCGACCACTATGGCTACACCTTC. This translates into CASSVSPADHYGYTF. The full variable domain, completed using reference TRBV9 and TRBJ1-2, is DSGVTQTPKHLITATGQRVTLRCSPRSGDLSVYWYQQSLDQGLQFLIQYYNGEERAKGNILERFSAQQFPDLHSELNLSSLELGDSALYFCASSVSPADHYGYTFGSGTRLTVV.

The table lists this clone with many counts. V and J are TRBV30 and TRBJ2-2, with 7 bases identical to TRBD1. V gave up 7 bases and J gave up 5 bases; unmatched junction bases: 10. Germline V gene sequence: CDR1 GTSNPN, CDR2 SVGIG (reference sequence). The CDR3 length is 14 residues. Written as DNA, the CDR3 is TGTGCCTCAACGCCGGGACAGCGTACCGGGGAGCTGTTTTTT. Its protein is CASTPGQRTGELFF.

Worth noting for this clone: A much larger clone lies a single base off, so this may be a read error. This sequence joins TRBV29-1 and TRBJ1-5; the D gene is possibly TRBD1 (5 bases). Germline V lookup: CDR1 SQVTM, CDR2 ANQGSEA. Between the trimmed V and J ends, which lost 6 bases and 3 bases, there was a span of 12 bases. The CDR3 length is 13 residues. The CDR3 nucleotides read TGCAGCGTGGAACCAGGGTACAATCAGCCCCAGCATTTT. It translates to CSVEPGYNQPQHF. The full variable domain, its missing parts supplied by reference TRBV29-1 and TRBJ1-5, is SAVISQKPSRDICQRGTSLTIQCQVDSQVTMMFWYRQQPGQSLTLIATANQGSEATYESGFVIDKFPISRPNLTFSTLTVSNMSPEDSSIYLCSVEPGYNQPQHFGDGTRLSIL.

This clone was counted ten times or more. The chain recombines TRBV6-5 with TRBJ1-5, with 8 bases aligning to TRBD1. Germline CDR1 MNHEY, CDR2 SVGAGI. The CDR3 length is 17 residues. J was trimmed by 4 bases and V by 4 bases; bases with no gene match: 12. The DNA of the CDR3 is TGTGCCAGCAGTTCCGATCGACTGGACAGGGAAAATCAGCCCCAGCATTTT. Its protein product is CASSSDRLDRENQPQHF.

J is TRBJ2-3 and V is TRBV6-2 or TRBV6-3; 7 positions match TRBD1. CDR1 is MNHEY and CDR2 is SVGEGT in the germline V gene. The CDR3 is made up of 19 amino acids. After removal of 0 bases from V and 2 bases from J, the junction contained 14 bases not matched to a gene. The CDR3 spells CASSYSVGRGQEDTDTQYF. DNA of the CDR3: TGTGCCAGCAGTTACTCAGTGGGGCGCGGACAGGAGGACACAGATACGCAGTATTTT.

This clone was recorded many times. The V call is TRBV11-1, the J call TRBJ2-3; tentatively, D is TRBD1 or TRBD2 (7 bases each). The CDR3 spans 15 residues. Trimming stripped 10 bases from V and 3 bases from J, with 20 bases between. CDR1 and CDR2 (germline): SGHAT, FQDESV (reference sequence). The CDR3 loop is CATGQGGGPTDTQYF. The CDR3 DNA sequence: TGTGCCACCGGCCAGGGGGGAGGGCCGACAGATACGCAGTATTTT.

CDR3 DNA: TGTGCCAGCATCCCGATAGCGGTCCGCTCCTACAATGAGCAGTTCTTC. As protein: CASIPIAVRSYNEQFF. The chain uses TRBV11-2 and TRBJ2-1, with D possibly being TRBD2 (6 bases). With 7 bases removed from V and 0 bases from J, the gap between germline ends came to 16 bases. Germline V gene lookup returns CDR1 SGHAT and CDR2 FQNNGV. This CDR3 region has 16 residues.

This clone has only a few counts. This may be a read error, as it is one base from a much larger clone. The CDR3 DNA is TGTGCCAGTAGTCCCCGGGGTAGCGGTTACACCTGGGAGCTGTTTTTT. It encodes CASSPRGSGYTWELFF. The rearrangement uses TRBV19 and TRBJ2-2; weak D call: TRBD2 (6 bases). The CDR3 covers 16 residues. CDR1 is LNHDA and CDR2 is SQIVND in the germline V gene (reference sequence).

This clone has ten or more counts. This chain uses TRBV7-8 with TRBJ1-5; 7 bases align to TRBD1. V was clipped by 5 bases and J by 3 bases; unmatched bases: 16. CDR1 is SGHVS and CDR2 is FQNEAQ in the germline V gene. The CDR3 consists of 18 residues. Here the CDR3 reads CASSPRVTGTVLNQPQHF. The DNA for the CDR3 is TGTGCCAGCAGCCCTAGGGTTACCGGGACAGTCCTCAATCAGCCCCAGCATTTT. The full variable domain, rest sourced from reference TRBV7-8 and TRBJ1-5, is GAGVSQSPRYKVAKRGQDVALRCDPISGHVSLFWYQQALGQGPEFLTYFQNEAQLDKSGLPSDRFFAERPEGSVSTLKIQRTQQEDSAVYLCASSPRVTGTVLNQPQHFGDGTRLSIL.

A note on this clone: This could be a read error, since a much larger clone is one nucleotide away. The rearrangement uses TRBV28 and TRBJ2-4; a possible D gene is TRBD2 (5 bases). This CDR3 comprises 13 residues. The germline V gene has CDR1 MDHEN and CDR2 SYDVKM. The CDR3 spells CAGSLPKGDIQYF. The CDR3 coding sequence is TGTGCCGGCAGTTTACCCAAGGGAGACATTCAGTACTTC.

This clone was counted ten times or more. The chain couples TRBV25-1 to TRBJ2-7; D gene unclear. In germline, CDR1 is MGHDK, CDR2 SYGVNS. The CDR3 runs to 14 residues. V was trimmed by 1 base and J by 5 bases, leaving 12 bases between them. CDR3 DNA: TGTGCCAGCAGTGAATTATACACTTCTAACGAGCAGTACTTC. This translates into CASSELYTSNEQYF.

This clone was recorded many times. The V gene is TRBV18, the J gene TRBJ2-2; 7 bases are a match to TRBD2. Germline CDR1 and CDR2: KGHSH and LQKENI. V dropped 1 base and J dropped 5; count of bases not matched to a gene: 1. This CDR3 has 14 amino acids. CDR3 protein: CASSPREGTGELFF. CDR3 nucleotide sequence: TGTGCCAGCTCACCACGGGAGGGGACCGGGGAGCTGTTTTTT.

This clone was recorded many times. The chain couples TRBV11-2 to TRBJ2-7; TRBD1 aligns across 8 bases. Looked up from germline, CDR1 is SGHAT and CDR2 is FQNNGV. Losses at the gene ends were 5 bases for V and 5 bases for J; bases not matched to a gene: 11. This CDR3 has 15 amino acids. CDR3 region: CASSRSGAGGNEQYF. The CDR3, as DNA: TGTGCCAGCAGCCGTAGTGGGGCAGGGGGCAACGAGCAGTACTTC.

The sample holds many counts of this clone. Other DNA variants within this sample encode the same CDR3. In DNA, the CDR3 is TGTGCCAGCAGCCCCACCGGCAATCAGCCCCAGCATTTT. It encodes CASSPTGNQPQHF. This rearrangement joins TRBV7-3 to TRBJ1-5; D call uncertain. V lost 5 bases and J lost 2, with 7 bases in between. Germline V gene data show CDR1 as SGHTA and CDR2 as FQGTGA. The CDR3 runs 13 residues.

This clone appeared many times. V is TRBV12-5 and J is TRBJ2-5; TRBD2 is a possible D gene (6 bases). The CDR3 is 13 residues long. CDR1 LGHNT and CDR2 FRNRAP come from the germline V gene. Trimming cost V 6 bases and J 3 bases, with 11 bases left between them. CDR3 in amino acids: CASGGGIEETQYF. CDR3 DNA: TGTGCTAGTGGGGGGGGTATCGAAGAGACCCAGTACTTC.

This clone came up many times. J is TRBJ1-1 and V is TRBV5-5; a possible D gene is TRBD1 (5 bases). CDR3 length equals 13 residues. From germline, CDR1 is SGHKS and CDR2 YYEKEE (reference sequence). Trimming left V 4 bases short and J 5 bases short, with 12 bases between. The CDR3 loop reads CASSRGQGTEAFF. As DNA, the CDR3 is TGTGCCAGCAGCCGGGGCCAAGGGACTGAAGCTTTCTTT.

This clone was found many times. This sequence joins TRBV11-2 and TRBJ2-2; perhaps TRBD2 as D (5 bases). The CDR3 covers 14 residues. Germline CDR1 and CDR2: SGHAT and FQNNGV. V lost 2 bases, J lost 4 bases, and 8 bases lay in between. The CDR3: CASSLLRATGELFF. As DNA, the CDR3 is TGTGCCAGCAGCTTATTGAGGGCCACCGGGGAGCTGTTTTTT. The full variable domain, completed using reference TRBV11-2 and TRBJ2-2, is EAGVAQSPRYKIIEKRQSVAFWCNPISGHATLYWYQQILGQGPKLLIQFQNNGVVDDSQLPKDRFSAERLKGVDSTLKIQPAKLEDSAVYLCASSLLRATGELFFGEGSRLTVL.